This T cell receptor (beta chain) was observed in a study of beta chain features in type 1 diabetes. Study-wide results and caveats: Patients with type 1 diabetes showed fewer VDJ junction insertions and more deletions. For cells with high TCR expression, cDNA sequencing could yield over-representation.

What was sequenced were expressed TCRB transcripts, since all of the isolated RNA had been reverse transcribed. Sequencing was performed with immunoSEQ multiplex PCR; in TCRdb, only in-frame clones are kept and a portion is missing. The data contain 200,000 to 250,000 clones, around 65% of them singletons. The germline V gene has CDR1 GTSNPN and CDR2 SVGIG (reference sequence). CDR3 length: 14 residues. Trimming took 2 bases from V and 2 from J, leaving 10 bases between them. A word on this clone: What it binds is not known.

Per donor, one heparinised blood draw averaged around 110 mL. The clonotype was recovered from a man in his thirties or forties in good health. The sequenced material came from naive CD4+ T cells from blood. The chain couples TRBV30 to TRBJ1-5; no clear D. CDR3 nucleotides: TGTGCCTGGAGTAAAGGGAGCGGCAATCAGCCCCAGCATTTT. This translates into CAWSKGSGNQPQHF.